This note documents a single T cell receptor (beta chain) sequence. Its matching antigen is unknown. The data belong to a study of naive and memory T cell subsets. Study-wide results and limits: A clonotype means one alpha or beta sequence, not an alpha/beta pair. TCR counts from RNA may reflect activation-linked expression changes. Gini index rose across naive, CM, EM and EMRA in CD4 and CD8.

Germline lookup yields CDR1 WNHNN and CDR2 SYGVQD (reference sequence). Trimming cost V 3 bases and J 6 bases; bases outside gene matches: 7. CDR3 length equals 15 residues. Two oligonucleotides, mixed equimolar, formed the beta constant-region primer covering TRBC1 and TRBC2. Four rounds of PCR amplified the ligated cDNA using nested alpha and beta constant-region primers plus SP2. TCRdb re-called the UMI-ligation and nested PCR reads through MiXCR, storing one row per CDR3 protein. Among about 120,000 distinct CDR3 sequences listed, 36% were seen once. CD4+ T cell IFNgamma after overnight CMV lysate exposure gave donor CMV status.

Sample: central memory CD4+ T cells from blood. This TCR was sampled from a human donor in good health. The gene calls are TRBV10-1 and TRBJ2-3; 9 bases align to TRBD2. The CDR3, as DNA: TGCGCCAGCAGTGAATTTAGCGGGAGTGCGGATACGCAGTATTTT. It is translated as CASSEFSGSADTQYF.